This T cell receptor (beta chain) was identified in a study of shared clonotypes between healthy human individuals. The repertoire was sequenced with immunoSEQ multiplex PCR; TCRdb's copy has only in-frame clones and lacks some. The sample lists hundreds of thousands of clones; less than 80% were seen once. This CDR3 has 12 amino acids. Trimming took 6 bases from V and 4 from J, leaving 10 bases between them. In germline, CDR1 is MNHEY, CDR2 SVGAGI. The V call is TRBV6-5, the J call TRBJ2-7; possible D gene TRBD1, 6 bases. The TCR sequence derives from a woman in her 30s in good health. Sequenced material: memory CD4+ T cells sorted from blood. Subset specified: CD45RA-negative fraction. The CDR3, as DNA: TGTGCCAGCAGCAATACAGGGTACGAGCAGTACTTC. Its protein product is CASSNTGYEQYF.